This TCR beta chain was profiled in a study of response to subunit inactivated influenza vaccine. This clonotype was seen at least ten times. Its cognate antigen is unknown. TCRdb re-derived calls from the RT-PCR reads in MiXCR, one entry per CDR3 protein. The table includes under 550,000 distinct CDR3 sequences, around 7.9% detected once. Study findings and constraints: After each seasonal influenza vaccination, few new T cells are recruited, the authors suggested.

After removal of 0 bases from V and 1 base from J, the junction contained 4 bases not matched to a gene. The CDR3 is made up of 17 amino acids. The J gene is TRBJ1-5, the V gene TRBV6-7; 9 bases line up with TRBD1. TRBV6-7 is classed as an ORF, of uncertain function. This sequence was found in a man between 50 and 69 years old who received an inactivated influenza vaccine. Sample: PBMCs from blood, taken roughly 24 months after vaccination. This chain's CDR3 is CASSYSRQGGSNQPQHF. The CDR3 DNA reads TGTGCCAGCAGTTACTCGAGACAGGGGGGAAGCAATCAGCCCCAGCATTTT.